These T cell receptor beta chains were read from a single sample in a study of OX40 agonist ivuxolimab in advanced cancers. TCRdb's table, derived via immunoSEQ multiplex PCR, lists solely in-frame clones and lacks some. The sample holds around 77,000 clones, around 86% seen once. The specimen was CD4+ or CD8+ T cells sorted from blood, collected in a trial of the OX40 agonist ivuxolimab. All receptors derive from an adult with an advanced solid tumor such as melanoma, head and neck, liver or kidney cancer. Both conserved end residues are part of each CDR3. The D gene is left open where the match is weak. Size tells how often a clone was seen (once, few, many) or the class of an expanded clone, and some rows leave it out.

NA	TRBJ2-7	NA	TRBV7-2	TGTGCCAGCAGCTTAGAGGGGGGACAGTCCTACGAGCAGTACTTC	CASSLEGGQSYEQYF
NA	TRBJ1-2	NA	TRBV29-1	TGCAGCACCTATGGGGGGAGGGATGGCTACACCTTC	CSTYGGRDGYTF
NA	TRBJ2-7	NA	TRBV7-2	TGTGCCAGCAGCTTAGAACTGGCTGGCTACGAGCAGTACTTC	CASSLELAGYEQYF
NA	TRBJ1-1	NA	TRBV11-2	TGTGCCAGCAGAACAACTTGGGAAACTGAAGCTTTCTTT	CASRTTWETEAFF
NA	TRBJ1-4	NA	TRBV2	TGTGCCAGCAGTGAATCGGACCCTGGGAGGCCTTACGAAAAACTGTTTTTT	CASSESDPGRPYEKLFF
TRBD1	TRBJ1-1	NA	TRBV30	TGTGCCTGGGGACAGGGCGGCACTGAAGCTTTCTTT	CAWGQGGTEAFF
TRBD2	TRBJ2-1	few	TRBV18	TGTGCCAGCTCACCCTGGACTAGCGGGGGTCCGGGGGAGCAGTTCTTC	CASSPWTSGGPGEQFF
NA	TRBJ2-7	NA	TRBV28	TGTGCCAGCAGTTTAACTAAATACGAGCAGTACTTC	CASSLTKYEQYF
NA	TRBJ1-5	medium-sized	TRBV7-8	TGTGCCAGCAGCCTCTACGGCAATCAGCCCCAGCATTTT	CASSLYGNQPQHF
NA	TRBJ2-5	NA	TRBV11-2	TGTGCCAGCAGCTCTAGACAGCTGGGGGCCCAGTACTTC	CASSSRQLGAQYF
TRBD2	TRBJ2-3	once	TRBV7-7	TGTGCTAGCAGCTTGGGACTAGCGGGGGGGCGGGATACGCAGTATTTT	CASSLGLAGGRDTQYF
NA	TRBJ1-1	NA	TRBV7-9	TGTGCCAGCAGCTATCCCCCAGGGTATTTGAGGGGTCGTACTGAGGCTTTCTTT	CASSYPPGYLRGRTEAFF
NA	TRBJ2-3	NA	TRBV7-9	TGTGCCAGCACCCTAGTTCTGGCCACAGATACGCAGTATTTT	CASTLVLATDTQYF
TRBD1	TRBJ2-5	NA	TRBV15	TGTGCCACCAGCAGAGATAACAGGGGCGAGACCCAGTACTTC	CATSRDNRGETQYF
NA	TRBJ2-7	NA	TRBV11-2	TGTGCCAGCAGCTTAGATCAGGTGGTTAGAATTCCCTACGAGCAGTACTTC	CASSLDQVVRIPYEQYF
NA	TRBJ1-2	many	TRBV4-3	TGCGCCAGCAGCCAAGATACAGGGATGAGAGGTGGCTACACCTTC	CASSQDTGMRGGYTF
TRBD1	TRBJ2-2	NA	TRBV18	TGTGCCAGCTCAAGACAGGGGGCCACCGGGGAGCTGTTTTTT	CASSRQGATGELFF
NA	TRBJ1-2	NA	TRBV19	TGTGCCAGTAGTATACGGACAGTCAACTATGGCTACACCTTC	CASSIRTVNYGYTF
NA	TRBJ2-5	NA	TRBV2	TGTGCCAGCAGTGAGGGCAGGGGAGACGAGACCCAGTACTTC	CASSEGRGDETQYF
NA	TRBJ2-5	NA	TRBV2	TGTGCCAGCAGTGAAGTGGGGAAAGAGACCCAGTACTTC	CASSEVGKETQYF
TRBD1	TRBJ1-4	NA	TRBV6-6	TGTGCCAGCAGGCCGGGACAGGGGGGTGCGGAACTGTTTTTT	CASRPGQGGAELFF
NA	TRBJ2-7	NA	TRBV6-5	TGTGCCAGCAGCCTCTATTCGACTAGTCCTTTCGAGCAGTACTTC	CASSLYSTSPFEQYF
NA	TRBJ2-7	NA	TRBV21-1	TGTGCCAGCAGCATAAAGGATTGGGGGCAACCGGGGGAGCAGTACTTC	CASSIKDWGQPGEQYF
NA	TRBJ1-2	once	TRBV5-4	TGTGCCAGCAGCCGCCGGGACGGAAACTATGGCTACACCTTC	CASSRRDGNYGYTF
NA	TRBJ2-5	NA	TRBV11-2	TGTGCCAGCAGCTTAGTTCTTCTAGCCCAAGAGACCCAGTACTTC	CASSLVLLAQETQYF
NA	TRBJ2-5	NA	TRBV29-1	TGCAGCGTTTGTTTGGGGGATCAAGAGACCCAGTACTTC	CSVCLGDQETQYF
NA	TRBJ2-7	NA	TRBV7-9	TGTGCCAGCAGCCCCGGCGGGGGCTGGGACTTC	CASSPGGGWDF
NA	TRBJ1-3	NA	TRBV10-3	TGTGCCATCAGTGGAGGGCTCTCTGGAAACACCATATATTTT	CAISGGLSGNTIYF
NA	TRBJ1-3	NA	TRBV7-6	TGTGCCAGCAGCTCGACAGCTGGAAACACCATATATTTT	CASSSTAGNTIYF
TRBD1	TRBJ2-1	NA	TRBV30	TGTGCCTGGAGTCCTGTAGGACAGGGGGTTGAGCAGTTCTTC	CAWSPVGQGVEQFF
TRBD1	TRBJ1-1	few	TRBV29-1	TGCAGCGTCAACAGGGGAAAGAACACTGAAGCTTTCTTT	CSVNRGKNTEAFF
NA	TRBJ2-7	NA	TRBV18	TGTGCCAGCTCCGGGACGGACTTATCCTACGAGCAGTACTTC	CASSGTDLSYEQYF
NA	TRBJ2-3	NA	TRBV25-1	TGTGCCAGCAGTGAAGTAGTCGGGAATACGCAGTATTTT	CASSEVVGNTQYF
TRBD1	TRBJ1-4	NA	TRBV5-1	TGCGCCAGCAGCTTGCAGGGGGCAGGCGAAAAACTGTTTTTT	CASSLQGAGEKLFF
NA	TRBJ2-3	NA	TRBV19	TGTGCCAGTAGTATCCGACCGGCGGATACGCAGTATTTT	CASSIRPADTQYF
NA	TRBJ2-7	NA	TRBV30	TGTGCCTGGAGTCCCGGAAGAACCTACGAGCAGTACTTC	CAWSPGRTYEQYF
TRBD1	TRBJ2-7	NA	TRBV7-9	TGTGCCAGCAGCTTGACAGGGGCTTCCTCCTACGAGCAGTACTTC	CASSLTGASSYEQYF
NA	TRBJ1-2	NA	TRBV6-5	TGTGCCAGCAGTTATACTGTAAACTATGGCTACACCTTC	CASSYTVNYGYTF
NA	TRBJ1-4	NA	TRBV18	TGTGCCAGCTCACCACCCGGGACCAGGAGCGAAAAACTGTTTTTT	CASSPPGTRSEKLFF
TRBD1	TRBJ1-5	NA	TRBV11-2	TGTGCCAGCAGCTTAGATCTAGGGGGCATGGCCCAGCATTTT	CASSLDLGGMAQHF
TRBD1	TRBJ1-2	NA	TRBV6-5	TGTGCCAGCAGTCCGGGACAGGGAGTAGGGGGCTACACCTTC	CASSPGQGVGGYTF
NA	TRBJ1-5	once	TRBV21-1	TGTGCCAGCAGTGAACAGGGGGCCAAAAGCAATCAGCCCCAGCATTTT	CASSEQGAKSNQPQHF
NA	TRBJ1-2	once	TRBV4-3	TGCGCCAGCAGCCAACAGGCGCGGTACGGCTACACCTTC	CASSQQARYGYTF
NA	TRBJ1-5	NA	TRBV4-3	TGCGCCAGCAGCCAAGAATTACGTGCGAGGGGTGAACAGCCCCAGCATTTT	CASSQELRARGEQPQHF